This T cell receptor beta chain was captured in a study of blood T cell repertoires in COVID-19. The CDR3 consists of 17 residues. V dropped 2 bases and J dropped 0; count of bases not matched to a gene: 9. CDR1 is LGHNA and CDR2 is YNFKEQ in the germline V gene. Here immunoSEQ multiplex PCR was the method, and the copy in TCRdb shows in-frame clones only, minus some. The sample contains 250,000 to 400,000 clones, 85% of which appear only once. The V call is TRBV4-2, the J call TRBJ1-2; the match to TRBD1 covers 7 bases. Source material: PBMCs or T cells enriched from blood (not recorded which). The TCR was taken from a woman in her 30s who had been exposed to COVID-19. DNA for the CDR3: TGTGCCAGCAGCCAACAGGAGGGGGCGAATCCTAACTATGGCTACACCTTC. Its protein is CASSQQEGANPNYGYTF.